A selection of T cell receptor beta chains follows, all from one sample in a study of blood T cell repertoires in COVID-19. Sequencing used immunoSEQ multiplex PCR; TCRdb keeps in-frame clones, though not all of them. The sample lists around 150,000 clones; around 80% were seen once. Material: peripheral blood. These receptors came from a woman aged 45-65 years with acute or convalescent COVID-19. The CDR3 runs from the conserved cysteine through the conserved F or W. The order of the fields is D gene, clone size, J gene, CDR3 length, V gene, CDR3 DNA, CDR3 protein. A D gene is named only where the DNA matches it firmly. Clone size is not always given. Where it is, it says once, few, many or a class for expanded clones.

d_gene: .; abundance: .; j_gene: TRBJ2-1; len: 13; v_gene: TRBV4-3; CDR3nt: TGCGCCAGCAGCCAAGAGAGGATCAATGAGCAGTTCTTC; CDR3aa: CASSQERINEQFF
d_gene: .; abundance: few; j_gene: TRBJ1-1; len: 12; v_gene: TRBV25-1; CDR3nt: TGTGCCAGCAGTGAAAGGGGAAACTCTCATTTCTTT; CDR3aa: CASSERGNSHFF
d_gene: TRBD1; abundance: .; j_gene: TRBJ1-4; len: 15; v_gene: TRBV28; CDR3nt: TGTGCCAGCAGTCTCAGGACAGGGGGAGGGGAAAAACTGTTTTTT; CDR3aa: CASSLRTGGGEKLFF
d_gene: TRBD1; abundance: .; j_gene: TRBJ1-6; len: 17; v_gene: TRBV7-9; CDR3nt: TGTGCCAGCAGCTTAGGCCCGGGACAGCAAACTAATTCACCCCTCCACTTT; CDR3aa: CASSLGPGQQTNSPLHF
d_gene: .; abundance: .; j_gene: TRBJ1-2; len: 15; v_gene: TRBV6-2/TRBV6-3; CDR3nt: TGTGCCAGCAGCCTCATCCAGGGGATCGACTATGGCTACACCTTC; CDR3aa: CASSLIQGIDYGYTF
d_gene: .; abundance: few; j_gene: TRBJ1-1; len: 14; v_gene: TRBV19; CDR3nt: TGTGCCAGTAGTATAGGACTGGTCGGCACTGAAGCTTTCTTT; CDR3aa: CASSIGLVGTEAFF
d_gene: .; abundance: .; j_gene: TRBJ1-1; len: 15; v_gene: TRBV9; CDR3nt: TGTGCCAGCAGCCCTTCCACAGGGTGGAACACTGAAGCTTTCTTT; CDR3aa: CASSPSTGWNTEAFF
d_gene: .; abundance: .; j_gene: TRBJ1-5; len: 13; v_gene: TRBV28; CDR3nt: TGTGCCAGCAGTGGGAGGGCTAGTCAGCCCCAGCATTTT; CDR3aa: CASSGRASQPQHF
d_gene: .; abundance: .; j_gene: TRBJ2-2; len: 16; v_gene: TRBV7-2; CDR3nt: TGTGCCAGCAGCTTACTTCCGGCCGGGAACGCCGGGGAGCTGTTTTTT; CDR3aa: CASSLLPAGNAGELFF
d_gene: .; abundance: few; j_gene: TRBJ1-2; len: 14; v_gene: TRBV5-1; CDR3nt: TGCGCCAGCAGCTTGCGAGAGACAGGCTATGGCTACACCTTC; CDR3aa: CASSLRETGYGYTF
d_gene: .; abundance: few; j_gene: TRBJ1-5; len: 17; v_gene: TRBV9; CDR3nt: TGTGCCAGCAGCTTCAAGGGGGTTTCGAGGGGCAATCAGCCCCAGCATTTT; CDR3aa: CASSFKGVSRGNQPQHF
d_gene: .; abundance: .; j_gene: TRBJ1-2; len: 13; v_gene: TRBV18; CDR3nt: TGTGCCAGCTCCTTGACGGCGGACTATGGCTACACCTTC; CDR3aa: CASSLTADYGYTF
d_gene: .; abundance: .; j_gene: TRBJ1-2; len: 13; v_gene: TRBV30; CDR3nt: TGTGCCTGGATCCCAGGGGTATTAGCTGGCTACACCTTC; CDR3aa: CAWIPGVLAGYTF
d_gene: TRBD1; abundance: .; j_gene: TRBJ1-3; len: 14; v_gene: TRBV6-6; CDR3nt: TGTGCCAGCAAATTTCCAGGGGGCGAAAACACCATATATTTT; CDR3aa: CASKFPGGENTIYF
d_gene: .; abundance: .; j_gene: TRBJ1-2; len: 15; v_gene: TRBV5-1; CDR3nt: TGCGCCAGCAGCTTGGACGATGGAGGGGCGTGGGGCTACACCTTC; CDR3aa: CASSLDDGGAWGYTF
d_gene: .; abundance: once; j_gene: TRBJ2-3; len: 14; v_gene: TRBV6-2/TRBV6-3; CDR3nt: .; CDR3aa: CASSFGAGARQEYF
d_gene: TRBD1; abundance: .; j_gene: TRBJ2-2; len: 16; v_gene: TRBV11-2; CDR3nt: TGTGCCAGCAGCCTCGAAATCGGGACAGGGCTGCGGGAGCTGTTTTTT; CDR3aa: CASSLEIGTGLRELFF
d_gene: .; abundance: .; j_gene: TRBJ1-6; len: 13; v_gene: TRBV5-1; CDR3nt: TGCGCCAGCAGCTTAGGGCAGGGCGAACCCCTCCACTTT; CDR3aa: CASSLGQGEPLHF
d_gene: .; abundance: .; j_gene: TRBJ1-2; len: 13; v_gene: TRBV2; CDR3nt: TGTGCCAGCAGCTCGGACAGCCGGGGAGGCTACACCTTC; CDR3aa: CASSSDSRGGYTF
d_gene: TRBD1; abundance: few; j_gene: TRBJ2-7; len: 15; v_gene: TRBV19; CDR3nt: TGTGCCAGTAGTCCTACAGGGGGCGGTCGCTACGAGCAGTACTTC; CDR3aa: CASSPTGGGRYEQYF
d_gene: TRBD1; abundance: .; j_gene: TRBJ2-5; len: 15; v_gene: TRBV27; CDR3nt: TGTGCCAGCAGTCAACCCGGGACAGGGAAAGAGACCCAGTACTTC; CDR3aa: CASSQPGTGKETQYF
d_gene: TRBD1; abundance: .; j_gene: TRBJ2-7; len: 14; v_gene: TRBV15; CDR3nt: TGTGCCACCAGCAGAGAAGACAGGGATTACGAGCAGTACTTC; CDR3aa: CATSREDRDYEQYF
d_gene: TRBD1; abundance: .; j_gene: TRBJ1-3; len: 15; v_gene: TRBV11-2; CDR3nt: TGTGCCAGCAGATTAGACAGGGAATCTGGAAACACCATATATTTT; CDR3aa: CASRLDRESGNTIYF
d_gene: .; abundance: .; j_gene: TRBJ1-1; len: 13; v_gene: TRBV6-1; CDR3nt: TGTGCCAGCAGTGAAGGGGGCAAGGCTGAAGCTTTCTTT; CDR3aa: CASSEGGKAEAFF
d_gene: .; abundance: once; j_gene: TRBJ2-3; len: 11; v_gene: TRBV30; CDR3nt: TGTGCCTGGAGAACAGGGCCTACGCAGTATTTT; CDR3aa: CAWRTGPTQYF
d_gene: .; abundance: once; j_gene: TRBJ2-7; len: 14; v_gene: TRBV5-6; CDR3nt: TGTGCCAGCAGCAACCCAGGGAACTCCTACGAGCAGTACTTC; CDR3aa: CASSNPGNSYEQYF
d_gene: TRBD1; abundance: .; j_gene: TRBJ1-4; len: 14; v_gene: TRBV4-2; CDR3nt: TGTGCCAGCAGCCTCGGGGGACAGGGACAAAAACTGTTTTTT; CDR3aa: CASSLGGQGQKLFF
d_gene: .; abundance: .; j_gene: TRBJ1-5; len: 21; v_gene: TRBV19; CDR3nt: TGTGCCAGTAGTATAGACGGGGAATGGCGTCAAGACTTTTATAGCAATCAGCCCCAGCATTTT; CDR3aa: CASSIDGEWRQDFYSNQPQHF
d_gene: .; abundance: .; j_gene: TRBJ2-5; len: 15; v_gene: TRBV5-5; CDR3nt: TGTGCCAGCAGCTTGGGGTCGGGGGACCAAGAGACCCAGTACTTC; CDR3aa: CASSLGSGDQETQYF
d_gene: .; abundance: .; j_gene: TRBJ1-2; len: 12; v_gene: TRBV7-9; CDR3nt: TGTGCCAGCAGCTCGAAGGGGTCGGGCTACACCTTC; CDR3aa: CASSSKGSGYTF
d_gene: .; abundance: .; j_gene: TRBJ1-2; len: 14; v_gene: TRBV27; CDR3nt: TGTGCCAGCACCTTAAGGGGGGGAGGCTATGGCTACACCTTC; CDR3aa: CASTLRGGGYGYTF
d_gene: .; abundance: .; j_gene: TRBJ1-1; len: 16; v_gene: TRBV4-2; CDR3nt: TGTGCCAGCAGCCAAGATCTTGGGGACATGAACACTGAAGCTTTCTTT; CDR3aa: CASSQDLGDMNTEAFF
d_gene: TRBD2; abundance: .; j_gene: TRBJ2-7; len: 13; v_gene: TRBV5-1; CDR3nt: TGCGCCAGCAGCTTGGGGGAGGGAGGCGAGCAGTACTTC; CDR3aa: CASSLGEGGEQYF
d_gene: TRBD1; abundance: .; j_gene: TRBJ2-1; len: 14; v_gene: TRBV5-4; CDR3nt: TGTGCCAGCAGCTTCACACAGGGGAGTAGTGAGCAGTTCTTC; CDR3aa: CASSFTQGSSEQFF
d_gene: TRBD1; abundance: .; j_gene: TRBJ1-6; len: 12; v_gene: TRBV19; CDR3nt: TGTGCCAGTATGGACAGGGTGGGACCCCTCCACTTT; CDR3aa: CASMDRVGPLHF
d_gene: .; abundance: .; j_gene: TRBJ2-3; len: 11; v_gene: TRBV7-2; CDR3nt: TGTGCCAGCAGCTTAGTGAGGGAGCTAGATTTT; CDR3aa: CASSLVRELDF
d_gene: .; abundance: .; j_gene: TRBJ1-2; len: 12; v_gene: TRBV2; CDR3nt: TGTGCCAGCAGTGATGGGAGATATGGCTACACCTTC; CDR3aa: CASSDGRYGYTF
d_gene: TRBD1; abundance: .; j_gene: TRBJ1-4; len: 18; v_gene: TRBV10-3; CDR3nt: TGTGCCATCAGTGATGGCAGGGGGGGACTAGTGTCTAATGAAAAACTGTTTTTT; CDR3aa: CAISDGRGGLVSNEKLFF
d_gene: .; abundance: .; j_gene: TRBJ2-1; len: 15; v_gene: TRBV9; CDR3nt: TGTGCCAGCAGCGTGGACGGGACTGCCCACAATGAGCAGTTCTTC; CDR3aa: CASSVDGTAHNEQFF
d_gene: .; abundance: .; j_gene: TRBJ1-2; len: 14; v_gene: TRBV2; CDR3nt: TGTGCCAGCAGAATGACAGGCTCTAACTATGGCTACACCTTC; CDR3aa: CASRMTGSNYGYTF
d_gene: .; abundance: .; j_gene: TRBJ1-1; len: 13; v_gene: TRBV11-3; CDR3nt: TGTGCCAGCAGCTTATTACAGAACACTGAAGCTTTCTTT; CDR3aa: CASSLLQNTEAFF
d_gene: .; abundance: .; j_gene: TRBJ1-2; len: 13; v_gene: TRBV7-2; CDR3nt: TGTGCCAGCAGCCCCCAGGGTCTGGGAGGCTACACCTTC; CDR3aa: CASSPQGLGGYTF
d_gene: .; abundance: .; j_gene: TRBJ2-1; len: 14; v_gene: TRBV5-1; CDR3nt: TGCGCCAGCAGACCTGGAGGGAATAACGATGAGCAGTTCTTC; CDR3aa: CASRPGGNNDEQFF
d_gene: TRBD1; abundance: .; j_gene: TRBJ1-6; len: 16; v_gene: TRBV3-1/TRBV3-2; CDR3nt: TGTGCCAGCAGCCCCGTACCGGGACAGGTCAATTCACCCCTCCACTTT; CDR3aa: CASSPVPGQVNSPLHF
d_gene: .; abundance: .; j_gene: TRBJ1-2; len: 15; v_gene: TRBV6-5; CDR3nt: TGTGCCAGCAGTTACCGCCGGGATAGCGTGAGTGGCTACACCTTC; CDR3aa: CASSYRRDSVSGYTF
d_gene: .; abundance: once; j_gene: TRBJ2-5; len: 13; v_gene: TRBV30; CDR3nt: TGTGCCTGGAGTCCAGGGATTCAGGAGACCCAGTACTTC; CDR3aa: CAWSPGIQETQYF
d_gene: TRBD1; abundance: .; j_gene: TRBJ1-1; len: 16; v_gene: TRBV18; CDR3nt: TGTGCCAGCTCACCGGCAGGGGGAGGTTCGAACACTGAAGCTTTCTTT; CDR3aa: CASSPAGGGSNTEAFF
d_gene: .; abundance: .; j_gene: TRBJ1-2; len: 14; v_gene: TRBV30; CDR3nt: TGTGCCTTCGCCCCCGGGTCCCTACGTGGCGGCTACACCTTC; CDR3aa: CAFAPGSLRGGYTF
d_gene: .; abundance: .; j_gene: TRBJ2-3; len: 16; v_gene: TRBV7-7; CDR3nt: TGTGCCAGCAGCTCCGGTATGGGGGGAAGCACAGATACGCAGTATTTT; CDR3aa: CASSSGMGGSTDTQYF
d_gene: TRBD1; abundance: .; j_gene: TRBJ2-7; len: 14; v_gene: TRBV7-2; CDR3nt: TGTGCCAGCAGCACGAGGACAGGCCCCGGGGAGCAGTACTTC; CDR3aa: CASSTRTGPGEQYF
d_gene: .; abundance: .; j_gene: TRBJ2-1; len: 16; v_gene: TRBV5-1; CDR3nt: TGCGCCAGCAGTTTTACACACGTACAAGACTACAATGAGCAGTTCTTC; CDR3aa: CASSFTHVQDYNEQFF
d_gene: TRBD1; abundance: once; j_gene: TRBJ2-1; len: 16; v_gene: TRBV2; CDR3nt: TGTGCCATCCACCATGAGGAGGACAGGGGCTACAATGAGCAGTTCTTC; CDR3aa: CAIHHEEDRGYNEQFF